This TCR beta chain was observed in a study of cytomegalovirus exposure and HLA in healthy donors. Study outcomes and limitations: In vitro testing confirmed a few CMV-associated chains as specific for CMV antigens.

The PCR employed 60 Vbeta primers together with 13 Jbeta primers. This table comes from immunoSEQ multiplex PCR, and its TCRdb copy is limited to in-frame clones, with some not included. The sample yields over 150,000 clones, 75% to 85% seen once. The V end lost 0 bases, the J end lost 3 bases, and 12 bases lay between the germline ends. Per germline, CDR1 GTSNPN and CDR2 SVGIG (reference sequence). The CDR3 consists of 16 residues. Regarding this clone: Its antigen is undetermined.

This receptor was obtained from a woman in her twenties or thirties in good health and CMV-seropositive. The chain recombines TRBV30 with TRBJ2-6; the D gene is possibly TRBD2 (6 bases). The sample was PBMCs. The CDR3 sequence is CAWSVRGRVGANVLTF. The CDR3 nucleotides are TGTGCCTGGAGTGTACGGGGGAGAGTTGGGGCCAACGTCCTGACTTTC.